This TCR beta chain is drawn from a study of vaccination and CD4 T cells after COVID-19. A remark on this clonotype: Its antigen remains unknown.

V lost 0 bases and J lost 4; bases outside the gene matches: 5. From germline, CDR1 is DFQATT and CDR2 SNEGSKA (reference sequence). This CDR3 region has 15 residues. Described treatment: approximately nine-day PBMC culture with coronavirus spike peptide pools or control peptides (ViraFEST assay). Positive PCR tests came between March and December 2020, ahead of the US Alpha, Beta and Delta variants. Sequencing of cultured CD4+ T cell DNA used the Oncomine TCR Beta short-read assay. One entry per CDR3 protein results from TCRdb running MiXCR on the PCR reads. Of 10,000 to 12,000 distinct CDR3 sequences in the sample, 64% are singletons; the top ten hold about 37%.

Sequenced sample: CD4+ T cells from blood, cultured in vitro. This clonotype was sampled from a human donor who had recovered from COVID-19. The rearrangement links TRBV20-1 to TRBJ2-1; 8 nucleotides agree with TRBD2. The CDR3 reads CSARDSGRAYNEQFF. CDR3 DNA sequence: TGCAGTGCTAGAGACAGCGGGAGAGCGTACAATGAGCAGTTCTTC.